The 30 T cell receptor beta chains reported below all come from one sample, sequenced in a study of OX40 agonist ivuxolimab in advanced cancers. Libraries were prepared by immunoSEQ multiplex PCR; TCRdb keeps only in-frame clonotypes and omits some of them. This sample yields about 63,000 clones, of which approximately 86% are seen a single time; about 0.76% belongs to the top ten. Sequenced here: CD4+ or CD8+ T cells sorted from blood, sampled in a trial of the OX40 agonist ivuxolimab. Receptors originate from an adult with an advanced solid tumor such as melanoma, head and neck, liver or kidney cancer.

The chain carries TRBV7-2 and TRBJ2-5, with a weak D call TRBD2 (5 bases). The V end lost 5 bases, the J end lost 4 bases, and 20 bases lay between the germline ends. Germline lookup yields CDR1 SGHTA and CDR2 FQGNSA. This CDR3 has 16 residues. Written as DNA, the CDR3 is TGTGCCAGCAGCCTAAGGCGCGGGTCCGGACGAGAGACCCAGTACTTC. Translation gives CASSLRRGSGRETQYF.

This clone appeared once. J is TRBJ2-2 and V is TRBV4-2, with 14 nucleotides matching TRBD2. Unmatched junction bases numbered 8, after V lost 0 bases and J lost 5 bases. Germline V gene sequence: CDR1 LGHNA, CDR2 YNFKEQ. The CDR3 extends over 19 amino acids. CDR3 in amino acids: CASSQESSGTSGSTGELFF. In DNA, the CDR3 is TGTGCCAGCAGCCAAGAATCGTCCGGGACTAGCGGGAGTACCGGGGAGCTGTTTTTT.

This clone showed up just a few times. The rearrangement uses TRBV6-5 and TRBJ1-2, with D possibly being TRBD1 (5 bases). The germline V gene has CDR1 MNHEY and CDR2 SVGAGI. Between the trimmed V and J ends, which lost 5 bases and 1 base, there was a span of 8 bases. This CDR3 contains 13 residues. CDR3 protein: CASSKGVNYGYTF. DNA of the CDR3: TGTGCCAGCAGTAAAGGGGTTAACTATGGCTACACCTTC.

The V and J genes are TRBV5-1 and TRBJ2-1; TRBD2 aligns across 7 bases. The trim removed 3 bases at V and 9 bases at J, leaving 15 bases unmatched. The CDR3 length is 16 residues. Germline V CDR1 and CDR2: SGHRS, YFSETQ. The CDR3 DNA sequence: TGCGCCAGCAGCTCCCTGGTGCGGGAGAGGAAGGGTGAGCAGTTCTTC. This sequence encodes CASSSLVRERKGEQFF.

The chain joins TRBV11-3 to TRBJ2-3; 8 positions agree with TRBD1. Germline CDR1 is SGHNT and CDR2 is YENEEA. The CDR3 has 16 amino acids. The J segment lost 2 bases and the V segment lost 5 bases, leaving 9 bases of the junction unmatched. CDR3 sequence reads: CASSTNRGISTDTQYF. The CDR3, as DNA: TGTGCCAGCAGCACCAACAGGGGGATATCCACAGATACGCAGTATTTT.

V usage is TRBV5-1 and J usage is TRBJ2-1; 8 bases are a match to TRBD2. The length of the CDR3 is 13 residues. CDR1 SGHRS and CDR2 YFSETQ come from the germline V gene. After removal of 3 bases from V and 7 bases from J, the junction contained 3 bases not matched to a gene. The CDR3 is CASSSGLANEQFF. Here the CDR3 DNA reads TGCGCCAGCAGCTCTGGACTAGCAAATGAGCAGTTCTTC.

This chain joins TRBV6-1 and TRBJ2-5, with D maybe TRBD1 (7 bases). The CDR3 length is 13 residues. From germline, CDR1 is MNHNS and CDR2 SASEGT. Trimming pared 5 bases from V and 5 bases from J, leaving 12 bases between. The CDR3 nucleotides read TGTGCCAGCAGTCAACAGGGGAGGGAGACCCAGTACTTC. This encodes CASSQQGRETQYF.

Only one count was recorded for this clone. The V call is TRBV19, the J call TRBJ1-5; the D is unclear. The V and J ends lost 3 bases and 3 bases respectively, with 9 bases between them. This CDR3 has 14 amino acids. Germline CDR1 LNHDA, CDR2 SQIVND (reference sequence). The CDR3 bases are TGTGCCAGTAGTATGGGCAGGACCAATCAGCCCCAGCATTTT. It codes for CASSMGRTNQPQHF.

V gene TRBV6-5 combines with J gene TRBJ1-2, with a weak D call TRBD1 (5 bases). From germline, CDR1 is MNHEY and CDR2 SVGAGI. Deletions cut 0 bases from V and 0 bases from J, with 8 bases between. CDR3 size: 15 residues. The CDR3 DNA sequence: TGTGCCAGCAGTTACTCGAGGGGCCCTAACTATGGCTACACCTTC. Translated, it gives CASSYSRGPNYGYTF.

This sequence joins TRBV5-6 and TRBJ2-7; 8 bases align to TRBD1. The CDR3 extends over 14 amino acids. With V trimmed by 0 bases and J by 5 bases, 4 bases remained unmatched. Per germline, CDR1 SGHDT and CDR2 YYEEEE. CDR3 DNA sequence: TGTGCCAGCAGCTTGGTGGACAGGGATCACGAGCAGTACTTC. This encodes CASSLVDRDHEQYF.

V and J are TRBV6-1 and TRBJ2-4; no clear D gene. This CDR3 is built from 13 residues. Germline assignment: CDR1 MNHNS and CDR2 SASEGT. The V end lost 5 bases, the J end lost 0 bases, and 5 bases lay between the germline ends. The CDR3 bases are TGTGCCAGCAGTATCGTAGCCAAAAACATTCAGTACTTC. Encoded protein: CASSIVAKNIQYF.

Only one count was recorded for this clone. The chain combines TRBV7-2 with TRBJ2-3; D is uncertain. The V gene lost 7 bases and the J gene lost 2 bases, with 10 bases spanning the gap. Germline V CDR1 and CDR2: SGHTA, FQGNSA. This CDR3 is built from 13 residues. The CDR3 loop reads CASNPSPTDTQYF. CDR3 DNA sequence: TGTGCCAGCAACCCGAGCCCCACAGATACGCAGTATTTT.

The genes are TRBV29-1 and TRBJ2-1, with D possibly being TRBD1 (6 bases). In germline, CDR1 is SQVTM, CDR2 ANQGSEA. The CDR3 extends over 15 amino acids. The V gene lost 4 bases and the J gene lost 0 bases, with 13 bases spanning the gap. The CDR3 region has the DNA TGCAGCGTTGTCTGGGACACGAACTCCTACAATGAGCAGTTCTTC. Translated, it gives CSVVWDTNSYNEQFF.

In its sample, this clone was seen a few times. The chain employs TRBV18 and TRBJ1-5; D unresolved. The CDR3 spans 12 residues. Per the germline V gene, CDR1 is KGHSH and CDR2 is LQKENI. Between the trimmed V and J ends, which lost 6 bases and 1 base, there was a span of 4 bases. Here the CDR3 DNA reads TGTGCCAGCTCGGACAGCAATCAGCCCCAGCATTTT. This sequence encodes CASSDSNQPQHF.

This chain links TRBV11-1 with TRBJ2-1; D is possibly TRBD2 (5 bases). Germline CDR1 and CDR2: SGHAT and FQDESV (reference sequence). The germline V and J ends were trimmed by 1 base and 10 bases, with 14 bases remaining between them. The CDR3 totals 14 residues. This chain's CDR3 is CASSLVRAGPEQFF. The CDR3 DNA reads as TGTGCCAGCAGCTTAGTTAGGGCGGGCCCCGAGCAGTTCTTC.

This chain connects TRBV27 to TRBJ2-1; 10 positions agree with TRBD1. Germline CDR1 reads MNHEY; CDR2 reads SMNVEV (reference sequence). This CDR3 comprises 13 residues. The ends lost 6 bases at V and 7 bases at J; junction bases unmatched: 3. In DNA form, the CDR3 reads TGTGCCAGCAGGCAGGGACAGGGGAATGAGCAGTTCTTC. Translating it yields CASRQGQGNEQFF.

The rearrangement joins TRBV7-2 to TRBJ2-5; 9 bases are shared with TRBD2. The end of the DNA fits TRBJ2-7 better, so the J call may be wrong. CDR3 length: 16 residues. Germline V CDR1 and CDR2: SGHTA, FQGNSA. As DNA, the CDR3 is TGTGCCAGCAGCCCATTCTTAGCGGGAGTGGGGTCCGAGCAGTACTTC. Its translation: CASSPFLAGVGSEQYF.

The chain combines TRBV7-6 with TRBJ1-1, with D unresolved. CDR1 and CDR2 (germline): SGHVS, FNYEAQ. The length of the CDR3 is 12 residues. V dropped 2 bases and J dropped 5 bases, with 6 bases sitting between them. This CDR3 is CASSLRGTEAFF. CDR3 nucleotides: TGTGCCAGCAGCTTACGAGGGACTGAAGCTTTCTTT.

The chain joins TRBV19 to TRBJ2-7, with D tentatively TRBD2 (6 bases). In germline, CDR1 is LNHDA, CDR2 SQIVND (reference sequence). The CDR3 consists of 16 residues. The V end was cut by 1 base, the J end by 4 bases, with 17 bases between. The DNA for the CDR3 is TGTGCCAGTAGTATAGTCGGTAGCGGAAACGGATACGAGCAGTACTTC. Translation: CASSIVGSGNGYEQYF. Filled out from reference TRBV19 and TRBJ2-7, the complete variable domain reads DGGITQSPKYLFRKEGQNVTLSCEQNLNHDAMYWYRQDPGQGLRLIYYSQIVNDFQKGDIAEGYSVSREKKESFPLTVTSAQKNPTAFYLCASSIVGSGNGYEQYFGPGTRLTVT.

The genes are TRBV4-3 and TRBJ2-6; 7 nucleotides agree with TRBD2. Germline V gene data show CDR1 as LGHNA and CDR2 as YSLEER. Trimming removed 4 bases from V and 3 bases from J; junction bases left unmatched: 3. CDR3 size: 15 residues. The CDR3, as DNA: TGCGCCAGCAGCCTGGGGAGGGGTGGGGCCAACGTCCTGACTTTC. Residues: CASSLGRGGANVLTF.

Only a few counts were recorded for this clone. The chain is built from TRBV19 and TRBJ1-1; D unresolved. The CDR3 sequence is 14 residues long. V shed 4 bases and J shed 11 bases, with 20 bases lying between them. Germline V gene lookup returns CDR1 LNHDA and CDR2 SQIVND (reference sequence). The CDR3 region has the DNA TGTGCCAGTAGTACGGCACGTCAAGCCTACGGGGCTTTCTTT. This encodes CASSTARQAYGAFF.

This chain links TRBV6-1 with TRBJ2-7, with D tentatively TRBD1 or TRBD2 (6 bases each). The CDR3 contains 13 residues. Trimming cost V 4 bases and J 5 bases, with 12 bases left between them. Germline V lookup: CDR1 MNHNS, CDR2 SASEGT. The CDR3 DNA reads TGTGCCAGCAGTGTAGAGGAGGGGGACGAGCAGTACTTC. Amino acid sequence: CASSVEEGDEQYF.

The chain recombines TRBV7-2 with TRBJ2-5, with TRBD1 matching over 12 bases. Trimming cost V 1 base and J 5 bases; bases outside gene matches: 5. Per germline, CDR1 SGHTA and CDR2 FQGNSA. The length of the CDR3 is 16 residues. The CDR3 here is CASSLVWDRGRETQYF. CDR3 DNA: TGTGCCAGCAGCTTAGTGTGGGACAGGGGGCGGGAGACCCAGTACTTC.

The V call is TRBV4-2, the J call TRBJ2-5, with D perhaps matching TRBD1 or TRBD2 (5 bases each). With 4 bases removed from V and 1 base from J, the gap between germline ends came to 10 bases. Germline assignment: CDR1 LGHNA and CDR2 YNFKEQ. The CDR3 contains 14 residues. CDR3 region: CASSPTGTQETQYF. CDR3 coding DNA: TGTGCCAGCAGCCCAACCGGGACCCAAGAGACCCAGTACTTC.

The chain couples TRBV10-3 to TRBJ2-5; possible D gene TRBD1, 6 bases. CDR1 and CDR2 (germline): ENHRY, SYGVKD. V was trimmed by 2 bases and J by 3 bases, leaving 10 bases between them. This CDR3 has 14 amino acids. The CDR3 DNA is TGTGCCATCAGTGAGAGGGGGACAAAAGAGACCCAGTACTTC. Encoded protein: CAISERGTKETQYF.

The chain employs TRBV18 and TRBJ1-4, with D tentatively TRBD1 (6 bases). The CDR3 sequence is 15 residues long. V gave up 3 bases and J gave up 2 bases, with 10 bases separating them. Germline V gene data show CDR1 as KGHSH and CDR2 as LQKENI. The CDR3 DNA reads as TGTGCCAGCTCACCCCCGGGACATACTAATGAAAAACTGTTTTTT. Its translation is CASSPPGHTNEKLFF. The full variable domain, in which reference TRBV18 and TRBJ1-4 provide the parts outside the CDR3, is NAGVMQNPRHLVRRRGQEARLRCSPMKGHSHVYWYRQLPEEGLKFMVYLQKENIIDESGMPKERFSAEFPKEGPSILRIQQVVRGDSAAYFCASSPPGHTNEKLFFGSGTQLSVL.

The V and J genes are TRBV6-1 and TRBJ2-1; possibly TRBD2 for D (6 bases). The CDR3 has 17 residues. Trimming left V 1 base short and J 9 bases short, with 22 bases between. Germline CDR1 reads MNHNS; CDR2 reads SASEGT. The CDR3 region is CASSEETGTWDGVEQFF. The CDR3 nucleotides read TGTGCCAGCAGTGAAGAAACCGGGACTTGGGATGGGGTTGAGCAGTTCTTC.

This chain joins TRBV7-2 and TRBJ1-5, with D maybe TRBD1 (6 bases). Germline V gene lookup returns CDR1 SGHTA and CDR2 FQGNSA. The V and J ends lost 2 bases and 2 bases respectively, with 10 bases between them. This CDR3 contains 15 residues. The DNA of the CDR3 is TGTGCCAGCAGCTTAACACAGGGTGGCAATCAGCCCCAGCATTTT. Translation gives CASSLTQGGNQPQHF.

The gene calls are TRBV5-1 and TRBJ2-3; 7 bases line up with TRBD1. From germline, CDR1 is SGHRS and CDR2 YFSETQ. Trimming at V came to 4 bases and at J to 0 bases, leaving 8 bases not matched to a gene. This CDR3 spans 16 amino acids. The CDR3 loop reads CASSRTGPVSTDTQYF. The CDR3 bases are TGCGCCAGCAGCCGGACAGGCCCCGTTAGCACAGATACGCAGTATTTT.

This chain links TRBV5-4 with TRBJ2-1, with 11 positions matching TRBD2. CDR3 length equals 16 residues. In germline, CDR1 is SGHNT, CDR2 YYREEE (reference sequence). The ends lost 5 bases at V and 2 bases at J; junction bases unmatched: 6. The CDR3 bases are TGTGCCAGCAGGCGCGGACTAGCGGGTACCTACAATGAGCAGTTCTTC. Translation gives CASRRGLAGTYNEQFF.